The table lists the clone carrying this TCR beta chain with a count of one. The repertoire was sequenced with immunoSEQ multiplex PCR; TCRdb's copy has only in-frame clones and lacks some. The sample holds hundreds of thousands of clones, 70% to 90% seen once. CDR3 length: 14 residues. The junction had 6 bases not matched to a gene; V was cut back by 5 bases and J by 2 bases. In germline, CDR1 is SGHDN, CDR2 FVKESK. This entry is derived from a study of shared T cell receptors in the human thymus. These data also featured in a second study, about human thymus T cells.

This chain connects TRBV14 to TRBJ2-7; 7 bases are a match to TRBD1. The clonotype was recovered from a boy in the first two years of life with a congenital heart defect. Sequenced input: thymocytes. This CDR3 is CASSYRDSPYEQYF. For the CDR3, the DNA is TGTGCCAGCAGCTACCGGGACAGCCCCTACGAGCAGTACTTC.